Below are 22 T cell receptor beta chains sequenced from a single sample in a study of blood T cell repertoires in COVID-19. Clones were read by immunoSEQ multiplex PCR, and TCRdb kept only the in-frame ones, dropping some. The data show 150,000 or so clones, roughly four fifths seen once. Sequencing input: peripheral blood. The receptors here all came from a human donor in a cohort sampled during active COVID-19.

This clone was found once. CDR3: CASSLGFVERDGQFF. The CDR3 nucleotides read TGTGCCAGCAGCTTAGGCTTCGTGGAGCGAGACGGGCAGTTCTTC. The genes are TRBV11-2 and TRBJ2-1, with D unresolved. V shed 1 base and J shed 12 bases, with 19 bases lying between them. Germline V gene lookup returns CDR1 SGHAT and CDR2 FQNNGV. This CDR3 has 15 residues. Filled out from reference TRBV11-2 and TRBJ2-1, the complete variable domain reads EAGVAQSPRYKIIEKRQSVAFWCNPISGHATLYWYQQILGQGPKLLIQFQNNGVVDDSQLPKDRFSAERLKGVDSTLKIQPAKLEDSAVYLCASSLGFVERDGQFFGPGTRLTVL.

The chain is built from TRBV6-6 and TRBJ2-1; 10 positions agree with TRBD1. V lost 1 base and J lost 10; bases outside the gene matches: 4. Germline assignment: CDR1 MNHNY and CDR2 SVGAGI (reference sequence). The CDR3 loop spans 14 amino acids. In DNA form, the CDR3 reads TGTGCCAGCAGTTACTGGGACAGGGGAGGGGAGCAGTTCTTC. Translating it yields CASSYWDRGGEQFF.

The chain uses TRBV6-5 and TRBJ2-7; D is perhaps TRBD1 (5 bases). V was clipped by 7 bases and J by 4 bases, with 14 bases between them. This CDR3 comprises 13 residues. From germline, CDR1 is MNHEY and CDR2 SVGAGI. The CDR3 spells CASTVGARYEQYF. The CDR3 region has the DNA TGTGCCAGCACCGTAGGGGCGCGGTACGAGCAGTACTTC.

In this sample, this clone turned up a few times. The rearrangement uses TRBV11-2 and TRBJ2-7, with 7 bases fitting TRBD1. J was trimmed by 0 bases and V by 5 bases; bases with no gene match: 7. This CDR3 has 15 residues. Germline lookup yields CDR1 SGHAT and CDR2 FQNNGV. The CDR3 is CASSLGWDSSYEQYF. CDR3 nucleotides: TGTGCCAGCAGCCTCGGATGGGACAGCTCCTACGAGCAGTACTTC.

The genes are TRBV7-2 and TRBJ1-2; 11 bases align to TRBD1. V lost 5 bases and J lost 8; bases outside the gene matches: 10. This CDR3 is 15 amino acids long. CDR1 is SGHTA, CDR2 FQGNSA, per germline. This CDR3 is CASSQAGTGGRGYTF. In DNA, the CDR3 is TGTGCCAGCAGCCAAGCCGGGACAGGGGGACGGGGCTACACCTTC.

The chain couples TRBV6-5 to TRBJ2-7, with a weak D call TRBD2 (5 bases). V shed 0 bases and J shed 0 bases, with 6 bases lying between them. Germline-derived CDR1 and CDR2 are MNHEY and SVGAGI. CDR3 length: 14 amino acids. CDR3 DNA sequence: TGTGCCAGCAGTTACTCGAGGGTCTCCTACGAGCAGTACTTC. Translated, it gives CASSYSRVSYEQYF.

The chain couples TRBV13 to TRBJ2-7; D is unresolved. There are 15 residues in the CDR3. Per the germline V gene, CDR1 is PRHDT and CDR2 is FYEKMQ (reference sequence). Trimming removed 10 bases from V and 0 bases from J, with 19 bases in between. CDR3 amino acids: CATCTSGSCSYEQYF. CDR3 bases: TGTGCCACCTGTACCAGTGGCTCTTGCTCCTACGAGCAGTACTTC.

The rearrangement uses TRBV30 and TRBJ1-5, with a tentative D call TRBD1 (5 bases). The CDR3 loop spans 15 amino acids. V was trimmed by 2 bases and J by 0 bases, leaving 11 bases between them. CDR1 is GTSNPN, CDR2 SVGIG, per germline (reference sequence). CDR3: CAWSWAGSSNQPQHF. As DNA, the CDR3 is TGTGCCTGGAGTTGGGCAGGGTCTAGCAATCAGCCCCAGCATTTT. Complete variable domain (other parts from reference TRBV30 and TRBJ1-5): SQTIHQWPATLVQPVGSPLSLECTVEGTSNPNLYWYRQAAGRGLQLLFYSVGIGQISSEVPQNLSASRPQDRQFILSSKKLLLSDSGFYLCAWSWAGSSNQPQHFGDGTRLSIL.

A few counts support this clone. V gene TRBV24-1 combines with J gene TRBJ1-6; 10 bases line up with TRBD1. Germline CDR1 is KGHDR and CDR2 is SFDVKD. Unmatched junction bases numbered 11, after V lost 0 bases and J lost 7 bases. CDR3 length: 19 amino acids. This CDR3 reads CATSDLHGGTGVRNSPLHF. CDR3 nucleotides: TGTGCCACCAGTGATTTGCACGGGGGGACAGGGGTGAGGAATTCACCCCTCCACTTT.

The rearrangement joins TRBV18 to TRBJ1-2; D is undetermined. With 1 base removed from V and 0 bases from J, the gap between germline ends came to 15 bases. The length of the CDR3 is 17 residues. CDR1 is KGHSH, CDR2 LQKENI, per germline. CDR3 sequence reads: CASSPLSGSRTNYGYTF. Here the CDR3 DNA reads TGTGCCAGCTCACCACTCAGTGGTTCACGCACTAACTATGGCTACACCTTC.

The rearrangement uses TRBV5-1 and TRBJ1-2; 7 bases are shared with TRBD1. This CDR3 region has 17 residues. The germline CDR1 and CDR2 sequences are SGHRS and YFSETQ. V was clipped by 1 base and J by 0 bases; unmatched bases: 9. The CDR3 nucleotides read TGCGCCAGCAGCTTGTGGCAAGGGACAGCCCCTAACTATGGCTACACCTTC. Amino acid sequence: CASSLWQGTAPNYGYTF.

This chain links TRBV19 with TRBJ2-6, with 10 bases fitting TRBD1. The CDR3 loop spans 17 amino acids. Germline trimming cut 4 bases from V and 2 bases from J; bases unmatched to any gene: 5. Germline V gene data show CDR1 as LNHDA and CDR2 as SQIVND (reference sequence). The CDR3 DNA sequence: TGTGCCAGTAGTACGGGACAGGGGAGGGCTGGGGCCAACGTCCTGACTTTC. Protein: CASSTGQGRAGANVLTF.

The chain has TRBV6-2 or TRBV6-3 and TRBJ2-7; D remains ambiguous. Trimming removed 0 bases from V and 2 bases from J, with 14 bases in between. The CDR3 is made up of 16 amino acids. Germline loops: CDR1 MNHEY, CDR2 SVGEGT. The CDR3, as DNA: TGTGCCAGCAGTTACTCCCCAGGCCTCCCCACCTACGAGCAGTACTTC. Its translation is CASSYSPGLPTYEQYF.

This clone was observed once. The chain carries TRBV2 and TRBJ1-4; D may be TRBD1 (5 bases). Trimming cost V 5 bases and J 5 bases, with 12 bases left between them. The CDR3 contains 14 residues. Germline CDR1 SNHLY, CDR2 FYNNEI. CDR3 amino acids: CASSFTGTNEKLFF. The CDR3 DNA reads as TGTGCCAGCAGTTTCACAGGCACCAATGAAAAACTGTTTTTT.

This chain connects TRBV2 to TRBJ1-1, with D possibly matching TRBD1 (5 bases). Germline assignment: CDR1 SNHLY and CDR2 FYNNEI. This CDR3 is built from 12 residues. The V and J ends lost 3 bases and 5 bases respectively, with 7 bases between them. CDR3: CASSEEGTEAFF. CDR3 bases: TGTGCCAGCAGTGAGGAGGGGACTGAAGCTTTCTTT.

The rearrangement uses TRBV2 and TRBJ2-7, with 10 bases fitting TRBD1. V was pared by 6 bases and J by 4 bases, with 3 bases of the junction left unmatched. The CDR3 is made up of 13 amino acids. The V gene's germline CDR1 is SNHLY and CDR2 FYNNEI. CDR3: CASRDRGGYEQYF. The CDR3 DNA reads TGTGCCAGCAGGGACAGGGGGGGGTACGAGCAGTACTTC.

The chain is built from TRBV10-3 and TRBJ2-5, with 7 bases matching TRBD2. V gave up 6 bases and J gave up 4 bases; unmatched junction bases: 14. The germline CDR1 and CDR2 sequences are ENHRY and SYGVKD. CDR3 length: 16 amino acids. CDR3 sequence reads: CAIRAGGLAGVETQYF. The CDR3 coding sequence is TGTGCCATCAGGGCGGGCGGTTTAGCGGGTGTAGAGACCCAGTACTTC.

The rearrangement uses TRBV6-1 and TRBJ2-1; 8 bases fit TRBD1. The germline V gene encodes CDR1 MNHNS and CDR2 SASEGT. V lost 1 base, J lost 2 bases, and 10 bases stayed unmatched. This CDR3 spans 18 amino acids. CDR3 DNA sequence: TGTGCCAGCAGTGAAGTAGGGTGGCAGGGGGCTACCTACAATGAGCAGTTCTTC. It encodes CASSEVGWQGATYNEQFF.

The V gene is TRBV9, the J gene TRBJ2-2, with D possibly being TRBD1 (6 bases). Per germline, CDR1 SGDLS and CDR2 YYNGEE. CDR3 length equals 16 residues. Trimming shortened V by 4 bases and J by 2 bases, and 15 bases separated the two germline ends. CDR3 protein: CASSITGIINTGELFF. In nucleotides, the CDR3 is TGTGCCAGCAGCATAACAGGGATAATTAACACCGGGGAGCTGTTTTTT. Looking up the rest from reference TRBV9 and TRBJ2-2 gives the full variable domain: DSGVTQTPKHLITATGQRVTLRCSPRSGDLSVYWYQQSLDQGLQFLIQYYNGEERAKGNILERFSAQQFPDLHSELNLSSLELGDSALYFCASSITGIINTGELFFGEGSRLTVL.

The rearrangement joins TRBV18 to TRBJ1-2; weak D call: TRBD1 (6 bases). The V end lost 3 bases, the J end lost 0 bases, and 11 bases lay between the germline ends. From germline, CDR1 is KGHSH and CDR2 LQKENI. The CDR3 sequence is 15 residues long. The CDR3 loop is CASSPSRGANYGYTF. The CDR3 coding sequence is TGTGCCAGCTCACCTAGCAGGGGAGCTAACTATGGCTACACCTTC. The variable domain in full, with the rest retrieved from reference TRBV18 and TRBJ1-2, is NAGVMQNPRHLVRRRGQEARLRCSPMKGHSHVYWYRQLPEEGLKFMVYLQKENIIDESGMPKERFSAEFPKEGPSILRIQQVVRGDSAAYFCASSPSRGANYGYTFGSGTRLTVV.

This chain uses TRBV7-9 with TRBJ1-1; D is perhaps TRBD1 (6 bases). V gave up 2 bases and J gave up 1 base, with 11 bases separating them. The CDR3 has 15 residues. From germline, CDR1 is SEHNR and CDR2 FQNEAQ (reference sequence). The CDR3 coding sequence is TGTGCCAGCAGCTTACTACAGGGCCCGAACACTGAAGCTTTCTTT. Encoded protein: CASSLLQGPNTEAFF.

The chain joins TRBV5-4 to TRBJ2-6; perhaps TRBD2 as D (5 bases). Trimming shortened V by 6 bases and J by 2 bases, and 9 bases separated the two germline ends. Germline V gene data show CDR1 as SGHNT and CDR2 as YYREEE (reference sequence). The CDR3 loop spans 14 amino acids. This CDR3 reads CASKFGTGANVLTF. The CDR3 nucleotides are TGTGCCAGCAAGTTCGGGACTGGGGCCAACGTCCTGACTTTC. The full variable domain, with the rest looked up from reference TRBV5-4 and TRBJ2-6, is ETGVTQSPTHLIKTRGQQVTLRCSSQSGHNTVSWYQQALGQGPQFIFQYYREEENGRGNFPPRFSGLQFPNYSSELNVNALELDDSALYLCASKFGTGANVLTFGAGSRLTVL.